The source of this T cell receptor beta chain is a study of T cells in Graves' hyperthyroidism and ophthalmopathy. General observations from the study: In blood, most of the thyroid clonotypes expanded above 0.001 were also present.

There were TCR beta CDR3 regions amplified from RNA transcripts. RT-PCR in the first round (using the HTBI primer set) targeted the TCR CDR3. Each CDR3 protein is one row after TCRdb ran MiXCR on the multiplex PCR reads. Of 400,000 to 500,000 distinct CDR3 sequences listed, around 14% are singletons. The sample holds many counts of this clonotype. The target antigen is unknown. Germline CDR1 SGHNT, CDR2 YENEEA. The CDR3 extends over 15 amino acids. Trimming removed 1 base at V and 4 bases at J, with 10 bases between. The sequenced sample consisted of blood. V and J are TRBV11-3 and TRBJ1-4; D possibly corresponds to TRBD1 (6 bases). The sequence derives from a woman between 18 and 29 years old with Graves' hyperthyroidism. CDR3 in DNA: TGTGCCAGCAGCTTAGGGACAGTCCTTAATGAAAAACTGTTTTTT. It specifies CASSLGTVLNEKLFF.